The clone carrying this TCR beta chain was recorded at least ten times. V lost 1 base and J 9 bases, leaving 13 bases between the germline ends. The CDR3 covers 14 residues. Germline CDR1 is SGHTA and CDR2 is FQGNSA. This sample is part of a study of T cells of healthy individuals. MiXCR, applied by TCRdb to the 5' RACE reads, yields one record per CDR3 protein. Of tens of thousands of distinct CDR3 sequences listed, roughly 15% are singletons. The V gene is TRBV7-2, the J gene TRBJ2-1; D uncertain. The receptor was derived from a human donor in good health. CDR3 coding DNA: TGTGCCAGCAGCTTAGATCTCTCCCTGAGTGAGCAGTTCTTC. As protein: CASSLDLSLSEQFF.